These T cell receptor beta chains were read from a single sample in a study of vaccination and CD4 T cells after COVID-19. These receptors have no known antigen. Each CDR3 protein is one row after TCRdb ran MiXCR on the PCR reads. This table has 20,000 to 25,000 distinct CDR3 sequences, over 45% appearing once. Input material: CD4+ T cells from blood, cultured in vitro. The receptor source for this set is a human donor who had recovered from COVID-19. Each CDR3 is given with its conserved first and last residue. Fields, in order: V gene, D gene, J gene, clone size, CDR3 protein, CDR3 DNA. A D gene is named only where the DNA matches it firmly. Not every row has a clone size; where given, it reads once, few, many or a size class.

>TRBV6-5|-|TRBJ1-1|-
CASSYSLDGGTEAFF
TGTGCCAGCAGTTACTCTCTGGACGGCGGGACTGAAGCTTTCTTT
>TRBV27|-|TRBJ1-2|few
CASGRADVYGYTF
TGTGCCAGCGGTAGGGCGGATGTGTATGGCTACACCTTC
>TRBV20-1|TRBD1|TRBJ2-1|-
CSARAGTGGNEQFF
TGCAGTGCTAGAGCCGGGACAGGGGGCAATGAGCAGTTCTTC
>TRBV27|TRBD1|TRBJ2-7|-
CASRGDRGPFNEQYF
TGTGCCAGCAGGGGGGACAGGGGGCCCTTTAACGAGCAGTACTTC
>TRBV20-1|-|TRBJ1-2|few
CSAAGTPQGIAVDGYTF
TGCAGTGCTGCAGGCACGCCTCAGGGCATAGCAGTTGACGGCTACACCTTC
>TRBV2|TRBD1|TRBJ2-7|-
CASSGQVYEQYF
TGTGCCAGCAGCGGACAGGTATACGAGCAGTACTTC
>TRBV20-1|TRBD2|TRBJ2-7|few
CSARVPIGTSGSEQYF
TGCAGTGCTAGAGTCCCAATCGGGACTAGCGGGAGCGAGCAGTACTTC
>TRBV5-1|-|TRBJ1-2|-
CASSRGGIYGYTF
TGCGCCAGCAGTAGGGGGGGCATCTATGGCTACACCTTC
>TRBV6-2/TRBV6-3|TRBD1|TRBJ1-5|-
CAIRPGGNQPQHF
TGTGCCATCCGACCAGGGGGGAATCAGCCCCAGCATTTT
>TRBV7-3|-|TRBJ1-1|few
CASSLNPGAAEAFF
TGTGCCAGCAGCTTAAACCCGGGGGCGGCGGAAGCTTTCTTT
>TRBV2|TRBD1|TRBJ2-7|-
CSSSRGQGSHEQYF
TGTTCCTCCTCCCGGGGACAGGGGTCCCACGAGCAGTACTTC
>TRBV5-1|TRBD1|TRBJ1-5|few
CASSSTGDSNQPQHF
TGCGCCAGCAGCTCCACAGGGGATAGCAATCAGCCCCAGCATTTT
>TRBV29-1|-|TRBJ2-2|few
CSAGRQGSSTGELFF
TGCAGCGCAGGAAGGCAGGGGAGCTCCACCGGGGAGCTGTTTTTT
>TRBV20-1|-|TRBJ1-1|few
CSARDPRVGTEAFF
TGCAGTGCTAGAGATCCCAGGGTGGGAACTGAAGCTTTCTTT
>TRBV19|TRBD1|TRBJ1-6|-
CASSGQGDSPLHF
TGTGCCAGTAGTGGACAGGGTGATTCACCCCTCCACTTT
>TRBV2|-|TRBJ1-3|once
CASSESWVFRSGNTIYF
TGTGCCAGCAGTGAATCCTGGGTCTTTAGATCTGGAAACACCATATATTTT
>TRBV18|TRBD1|TRBJ2-7|-
CASSPPTGAGAEQYF
TGTGCCAGCTCACCACCCACAGGGGCGGGCGCAGAGCAGTACTTC
>TRBV7-3|TRBD1|TRBJ2-3|-
CASSSGQGTDTQYF
TGTGCCAGCAGCTCGGGACAGGGGACAGATACGCAGTATTTT
>TRBV2|-|TRBJ1-1|few
CASISVGRSTEAFF
TGTGCCAGCATCAGCGTGGGGAGGAGCACTGAAGCTTTCTTT
>TRBV12-3/TRBV12-4|-|TRBJ1-1|-
CASSFGGTEAFF
TGTGCCAGCAGTTTTGGGGGGACTGAAGCTTTCTTT
>TRBV6-1|-|TRBJ2-3|-
CASRGARNTDTQYF
TGTGCCAGCAGGGGGGCTAGGAACACAGATACGCAGTATTTT
>TRBV28|-|TRBJ1-5|once
CASSQGGEGNQPQHF
TGTGCCAGCAGCCAAGGGGGGGAGGGCAATCAGCCCCAGCATTTT
>TRBV11-3|-|TRBJ2-5|-
CASSLPGAKRETQYF
TGTGCCAGCAGCCTCCCCGGGGCGAAGAGGGAGACCCAGTACTTC
>TRBV19|-|TRBJ2-2|-
CASSIGGQNTGELFF
TGTGCCAGTAGTATAGGAGGACAGAACACCGGGGAGCTGTTTTTT
>TRBV6-1|TRBD1|TRBJ1-1|-
CASSEQGQGVGEAFF
TGTGCCAGCAGTGAACAGGGACAGGGGGTAGGCGAAGCTTTCTTT
>TRBV20-1|TRBD1|TRBJ1-2|medium-sized
CSARPGQGDYGYTF
TGCAGTGCTAGACCGGGACAGGGAGACTATGGCTACACCTTC
>TRBV11-2|-|TRBJ1-5|few
CASSLNRGFDQPQHF
TGTGCCAGCAGCTTAAATCGAGGATTCGATCAGCCCCAGCATTTT
>TRBV28|TRBD1|TRBJ1-3|few
CASSVDRVPSGNTIYF
TGTGCCAGCAGTGTAGACAGGGTCCCCTCTGGAAACACCATATATTTT
>TRBV21-1|-|TRBJ2-3|-
CASSKRTSGSIDTQYF
TGTGCCAGCAGCAAGAGGACTAGCGGGAGTATAGATACGCAGTATTTT
>TRBV7-8|-|TRBJ2-7|-
CASSLVGRGEQYF
TGTGCCAGCAGCTTAGTGGGGAGAGGCGAGCAGTACTTC
>TRBV19|-|TRBJ1-2|-
CASTPSWTSYGYTF
TGTGCCAGTACCCCTTCCTGGACATCCTATGGCTACACCTTC
>TRBV11-2|-|TRBJ2-5|-
CASSLRDTGPQETQYF
TGTGCCAGCAGCTTAAGGGACACAGGGCCTCAAGAGACCCAGTACTTC
>TRBV30|TRBD1|TRBJ1-6|-
CAWRDSGTGGYSPLHF
TGTGCCTGGAGGGACTCCGGGACAGGCGGCTATTCACCCCTCCACTTT
>TRBV2|TRBD2|TRBJ2-5|-
CASRSGLAGSSQYF
TGTGCCAGCAGATCGGGACTAGCGGGATCGTCCCAGTACTTC
>TRBV12-3/TRBV12-4|-|TRBJ1-2|-
CASSLAIGNGYTF
TGTGCCAGCAGTTTAGCGATAGGGAATGGCTACACCTTC
>TRBV6-1|-|TRBJ1-1|-
CASTVPWGNTEAFF
TGTGCCAGCACCGTACCGTGGGGTAACACTGAAGCTTTCTTT